This T cell receptor beta chain was captured by sequencing in a study of chemoradiotherapy in HPV16-positive cancers. This clone was seen only once. Its antigen is not identified. Libraries were prepared by immunoSEQ multiplex PCR; TCRdb keeps only in-frame clonotypes and omits some of them. This table has some 24,000 clones, around 94% appearing once. The study, taken as a whole, reports: The functional HPV-specific definition rests on just a couple of HPV16-positive patients.

CDR3 length: 13 amino acids. The germline V gene has CDR1 LNHDA and CDR2 SQIVND (reference sequence). The ends lost 10 bases at V and 1 base at J; junction bases unmatched: 7. The sequence derives from a human donor with HPV-associated anogenital cancer. This sample was gathered from a patient who underwent chemoradiotherapy. The chain uses TRBV19 and TRBJ2-7, with TRBD1 matching 7 bases. Here the CDR3 reads CATEDRESYEQYF. As DNA, the CDR3 is TGTGCCACCGAAGACAGGGAGTCCTACGAGCAGTACTTC. Combining the CDR3 with reference TRBV19 and TRBJ2-7 gives the whole variable domain DGGITQSPKYLFRKEGQNVTLSCEQNLNHDAMYWYRQDPGQGLRLIYYSQIVNDFQKGDIAEGYSVSREKKESFPLTVTSAQKNPTAFYLCATEDRESYEQYFGPGTRLTVT.